Listed below are T cell receptor beta chains from one sample, sequenced in a study of blood T cells in healthy people across ages. In TCRdb, the 5' RACE reads were re-called with MiXCR into one record per CDR3 protein. The table has roughly 800,000 distinct CDR3 sequences, 53% seen once. The material sequenced was blood. These receptors were obtained from a man older than 75 in good health. Each CDR3 is given with its conserved first and last residue. Each record gives: D gene, clone size, V gene, J gene, CDR3 protein, CDR3 DNA. D genes are given only for firm matches. Expanded clones get a size class; other rows say once, few or many, or leave the size out.

>TRBD1|NA|TRBV27|TRBJ2-7
CASKPGQGSNYEQYF
TGTGCCAGCAAACCGGGACAGGGGTCCAACTACGAGCAGTACTTC
>TRBD2|NA|TRBV6-5|TRBJ2-1
CASSYAVGLAGVYNEQFF
TGTGCCAGCAGTTATGCTGTGGGACTAGCGGGAGTATATAATGAGCAGTTCTTC
>TRBD1|NA|TRBV5-1|TRBJ1-6
CASSLTGGNNSPLHF
TGCGCCAGCAGCTTGACAGGGGGAAATAATTCACCCCTCCACTTT
>NA|many|TRBV5-1|TRBJ2-7
CASSLGQGNEQYF
TGTGCCAGCAGTTTAGGTCAGGGTAACGAGCAGTACTTC
>NA|NA|TRBV6-5|TRBJ2-4
CASSAGEKAKNIQYF
TGTGCCAGCAGCGCAGGGGAAAAAGCCAAAAACATTCAGTACTTC
>NA|few|TRBV27|TRBJ2-4
CASSLTYRDSKNIQYF
TGTGCCAGCAGTCTCACCTACAGGGACTCCAAAAACATTCAGTACTTC
>NA|few|TRBV28|TRBJ2-7
CASRSSRLSWGEQYF
TGTGCCAGCAGATCTAGTAGATTATCGTGGGGCGAGCAGTACTTC
>TRBD2|NA|TRBV2|TRBJ2-5
CASLAGVKETQYF
TGTGCCAGTCTAGCGGGAGTAAAGGAGACCCAGTACTTC
>NA|NA|TRBV5-1|TRBJ2-5
CASSFTTPGGNEQYF
TGCGCCAGCAGCTTTACGACTCCGGGGGGCAATGAGCAGTACTTC
>TRBD1|once|TRBV20-1|TRBJ1-2
CSARLQGSINYGYTF
TGCAGTGCTAGGTTACAGGGGTCAATCAACTATGGCTACACCTTC
>TRBD2|NA|TRBV7-3|TRBJ2-3
CASSWGLPTDTQYF
TGTGCCAGCAGCTGGGGACTACCCACAGATACGCAGTATTTT
>TRBD2|NA|TRBV5-1|TRBJ2-1
CASSLGGGGNNEQFF
TGCGCCAGCAGCTTGGGCGGGGGGGGAAACAATGAGCAGTTCTTC
>TRBD1|NA|TRBV28|TRBJ2-3
CASSLDRRNTDTQYF
TGTGCCAGCAGTTTGGACAGGCGAAACACAGATACGCAGTATTTT
>TRBD2|few|TRBV5-6|TRBJ2-1
CASSRRTSREQFF
TGTGCCAGCAGCCGCAGGACTAGCAGGGAGCAGTTCTTC
>TRBD1|NA|TRBV20-1|TRBJ2-7
CSARDPGQGGYEQYF
TGCAGTGCTAGAGATCCGGGACAGGGAGGGTACGAGCAGTACTTC
>NA|few|TRBV12-3/TRBV12-4|TRBJ1-2
CASGGRARGYTF
TGTGCCAGCGGAGGGCGGGCGCGGGGCTACACCTTC
>NA|NA|TRBV20-1|TRBJ2-5
CSAPRTVGGQETQYF
TGCAGTGCGCCAAGGACGGTTGGCGGACAAGAGACCCAGTACTTC
>NA|NA|TRBV20-1|TRBJ1-2
CSADKTGNGYTF
TGCAGTGCCGACAAAACAGGGAATGGCTACACCTTC
>TRBD2|NA|TRBV2|TRBJ2-7
CASSESGLAIEQYF
TGTGCCAGCAGTGAGTCGGGACTAGCGATCGAGCAGTACTTC
>TRBD1|NA|TRBV7-3|TRBJ1-2
CASSPGTGEGGYTF
TGTGCCAGCAGCCCAGGGACAGGTGAAGGTGGCTACACCTTC
>TRBD2|NA|TRBV5-1|TRBJ2-1
CASSPGGTSGNYNEQFF
TGCGCCAGCAGTCCCGGGGGGACTAGCGGGAACTACAATGAGCAGTTCTTC
>NA|NA|TRBV20-1|TRBJ2-5
CSARGDNRETQYF
TGCAGTGCTAGAGGGGACAACCGGGAGACCCAGTACTTC
>NA|NA|TRBV20-1|TRBJ2-1
CSARVALAAYNEQFF
TGCAGTGCTAGAGTCGCCCTAGCTGCCTACAATGAGCAGTTCTTC
>NA|few|TRBV7-8|TRBJ2-1
CASSLQTGYNEQFF
TGTGCCAGCAGCTTGCAGACGGGCTACAATGAGCAGTTCTTC
>TRBD1|once|TRBV7-9|TRBJ2-7
CASRRMDRGLNSYEQYF
TGTGCCAGCAGGAGGATGGACAGGGGGCTCAACTCCTACGAGCAGTACTTC
>NA|few|TRBV6-5|TRBJ2-7
CASRPEFFSSYEQYF
TGTGCCAGCAGACCGGAGTTTTTCAGCTCCTACGAGCAGTACTTC
>NA|NA|TRBV5-6|TRBJ2-4
CAGSWGVKADIQYF
TGTGCCGGCAGCTGGGGTGTGAAAGCAGACATTCAGTACTTC
>NA|few|TRBV7-6|TRBJ2-5
CASSLALRGVRETQYF
TGTGCCAGCAGCTTAGCGCTGAGGGGAGTCCGGGAGACCCAGTACTTC
>NA|NA|TRBV6-6|TRBJ2-7
CASSYLDTGSYEQYF
TGTGCCAGCAGTTACTTGGATACAGGGTCCTACGAGCAGTACTTC
>TRBD1|NA|TRBV20-1|TRBJ1-2
CSATSGGLNYGYTF
TGCAGTGCTACATCAGGGGGCCTTAACTATGGCTACACCTTC
>TRBD2|NA|TRBV27|TRBJ2-7
CASTRTSGRYEQYF
TGTGCCAGCACCAGGACTAGCGGGAGATACGAGCAGTACTTC
>TRBD1|NA|TRBV29-1|TRBJ2-7
CSVEGTGTGLLEQYF
TGCAGCGTTGAGGGCACCGGGACAGGGTTACTCGAGCAGTACTTC
>NA|NA|TRBV12-3/TRBV12-4|TRBJ1-2
CTSRNGAPYGYTF
TGTACCAGCAGGAATGGGGCCCCCTATGGCTACACCTTC
>TRBD2|NA|TRBV20-1|TRBJ2-7
CSANIAGGLLYEQYF
TGCAGTGCTAACATAGCGGGAGGCCTCCTTTACGAGCAGTACTTC
>NA|NA|TRBV7-9|TRBJ2-5
CATRPGGGDETQYF
TGTGCCACCAGGCCGGGCGGTGGGGATGAGACCCAGTACTTC
>NA|NA|TRBV7-9|TRBJ2-3
CASSLEGMGYAYF
TGTGCCAGCAGCTTAGAGGGTATGGGATACGCGTATTTT
>TRBD1|few|TRBV27|TRBJ1-5
CASSLQGVSNQPQHF
TGTGCCAGCAGTTTACAGGGGGTTAGCAATCAGCCCCAGCATTTT
>NA|NA|TRBV3-1|TRBJ2-4
CASSQRGAGLAKNIQYF
TGTGCCAGCAGCCAAAGAGGGGCGGGACTAGCCAAAAACATTCAGTACTTC
>TRBD2|many|TRBV7-2|TRBJ2-3
CASSPQTTSGGTDTQYF
TGTGCCAGCAGCCCACAAACGACTAGCGGGGGCACAGATACGCAGTATTTT
>NA|few|TRBV3-1|TRBJ1-4
CASSHATINEKLFF
TGTGCCAGCAGCCATGCCACAATTAATGAAAAACTGTTTTTT
>NA|few|TRBV6-6|TRBJ2-4
CASSYWQEDIQYF
TGTGCCAGCAGTTACTGGCAGGAGGACATTCAGTACTTC
>TRBD2|NA|TRBV11-3|TRBJ2-7
CASSLDQAGTSEAPCLEQYF
TGTGCCAGCAGCTTAGATCAAGCCGGGACTAGCGAGGCCCCTTGCCTCGAGCAGTACTTC
>NA|once|TRBV2|TRBJ2-5
CASTRLRKETQYF
TGTGCCAGCACCAGACTGAGGAAAGAGACCCAGTACTTC
>NA|NA|TRBV5-5|TRBJ2-7
CASSPDRYTYEQYF
TGTGCCAGCAGCCCGGACAGATATACCTACGAGCAGTACTTC
>TRBD1|few|TRBV15|TRBJ2-3
CATSRQGSSTQYF
TGTGCCACCAGTCGACAGGGTTCTAGTACGCAGTATTTT
>NA|few|TRBV7-8|TRBJ1-2
CASRPQGGGDYGYTF
TGTGCCAGCAGGCCCCAAGGTGGGGGGGACTATGGCTACACCTTC
>TRBD2|NA|TRBV3-1|TRBJ2-7
CASSLWGGVHEQYF
TGTGCCAGCAGCCTATGGGGAGGGGTCCACGAGCAGTACTTC
>NA|NA|TRBV6-5|TRBJ2-7
CASSFFRQGWAQYF
TGTGCCAGCAGCTTTTTTCGGCAGGGTTGGGCCCAGTACTTC
>NA|NA|TRBV11-3|TRBJ1-4
CASSSRGGINEKLFF
TGTGCCAGCAGCTCGAGGGGAGGGATTAATGAAAAACTGTTTTTT
>NA|few|TRBV29-1|TRBJ2-7
CSVDRGFGEQYF
TGCAGCGTTGACAGGGGATTTGGCGAGCAGTACTTC
>NA|NA|TRBV9|TRBJ1-2
CASSPGTSRSGYTF
TGTGCCAGCAGCCCGGGGACCTCGAGGAGTGGCTACACCTTC
>TRBD2|few|TRBV7-8|TRBJ2-1
CASSLGLAGERSYNEQFF
TGTGCCAGCAGCCTAGGACTAGCGGGAGAAAGGTCCTACAATGAGCAGTTCTTC
>TRBD2|NA|TRBV12-3/TRBV12-4|TRBJ2-1
CASNLGLAGVGEQFF
TGTGCCAGCAACCTAGGACTAGCGGGAGTGGGTGAGCAGTTCTTC
>TRBD1|NA|TRBV6-6|TRBJ2-5
CASSFTGVQETQYF
TGTGCCAGCAGTTTTACAGGGGTTCAAGAGACCCAGTACTTC
>TRBD2|NA|TRBV7-9|TRBJ2-4
CASSLAGGVTKNIQYF
TGTGCCAGCAGCTTAGCCGGGGGGGTAACCAAAAACATTCAGTACTTC
>TRBD2|NA|TRBV5-1|TRBJ2-3
CASSLGLVTDTRYF
TGCGCCAGCAGCCTGGGACTAGTCACAGATACGCGGTATTTT
>NA|many|TRBV11-2|TRBJ1-1
CASSSLTGFGTEAFF
TGTGCCAGCAGCTCTCTAACGGGGTTTGGGACTGAAGCTTTCTTT
>NA|NA|TRBV20-1|TRBJ2-4
CSAREWRTDKNIQYF
TGCAGTGCTAGAGAATGGAGGACAGACAAAAACATTCAGTACTTC
>TRBD2|NA|TRBV10-3|TRBJ2-7
CAISERGSGGGVEQYF
TGTGCCATCAGTGAGCGCGGAAGCGGGGGGGGAGTCGAGCAGTACTTC